The rows below give T cell receptor beta chains drawn from one sample of a study of OX40 agonist ivuxolimab in advanced cancers. The table came from immunoSEQ multiplex PCR; TCRdb's copy has only in-frame clones and leaves some out. This table has about 79,000 clones, 91% appearing once. Here the sequenced sample was CD4+ or CD8+ T cells sorted from blood, taken in a trial of the OX40 agonist ivuxolimab. These receptor sequences come from an adult with an advanced solid tumor such as melanoma, head and neck, liver or kidney cancer. The CDR3 runs from the conserved cysteine through the conserved F or W. Fields, in order: J gene, D gene, V gene, clone size, CDR3 protein, CDR3 DNA. The D gene is left open where the match is weak. Some rows have no size entry. The others give once, few or many, or a class for an expanded clone.

TRBJ2-3 | . | TRBV18 | . | CASSLITTDTQYF | TGTGCCAGCTCACTAATCACCACAGATACGCAGTATTTT
TRBJ2-7 | . | TRBV18 | . | CASSPSDTRQGRYEQYF | TGTGCCAGCTCACCGTCTGACACCCGGCAGGGGAGATACGAGCAGTACTTC
TRBJ2-7 | . | TRBV10-3 | . | CAISVAAGEQYF | TGTGCCATCAGTGTTGCCGCGGGCGAGCAGTACTTC
TRBJ2-1 | TRBD2 | TRBV2 | . | CASSRPGLGNEQFF | TGTGCCAGCAGTCGCCCGGGACTAGGAAATGAGCAGTTCTTC
TRBJ2-2 | TRBD1 | TRBV11-2 | . | CASSFGQGISTGELFF | TGTGCCAGCAGCTTCGGACAGGGTATTAGCACCGGGGAGCTGTTTTTT
TRBJ2-5 | TRBD2 | TRBV5-6 | . | CASSLVSGTWEQYF | TGTGCCAGCAGCTTAGTTAGCGGGACGTGGGAGCAGTACTTC
TRBJ2-3 | TRBD2 | TRBV10-1 | . | CASRETSGSTDTQYF | TGCGCCAGCAGGGAGACTAGCGGGAGCACAGATACGCAGTATTTT
TRBJ2-7 | . | TRBV21-1 | . | CASHYEQYF | TGTGCCAGTCACTACGAGCAGTACTTC
TRBJ1-4 | . | TRBV12-2 | . | CASRVSTGAREKLFF | TGTGCAAGTCGCGTCTCAACAGGGGCACGAGAAAAACTGTTTTTT
TRBJ2-1 | TRBD1 | TRBV29-1 | . | CSVLGQGTYNEQFF | TGCAGCGTTTTAGGACAGGGGACATACAATGAGCAGTTCTTC
TRBJ1-1 | TRBD1 | TRBV18 | . | CASSPPTGGGNTEAFF | TGTGCCAGCTCACCACCCACAGGGGGCGGGAACACTGAAGCTTTCTTT
TRBJ2-1 | TRBD2 | TRBV5-1 | . | CASSSGLAGANEQFF | TGCGCCAGCAGCTCGGGACTAGCGGGAGCCAATGAGCAGTTCTTC
TRBJ2-1 | . | TRBV2 | . | CASGTIEIGEQFF | TGTGCCAGCGGGACCATCGAGATTGGTGAGCAGTTCTTC
TRBJ1-2 | TRBD1 | TRBV27 | . | CASSLVQGVSGYTF | TGTGCCAGCAGTTTGGTCCAGGGGGTAAGCGGCTACACCTTC
TRBJ2-7 | TRBD2 | TRBV7-2 | . | CASSPRLAGGVEQYF | TGTGCCAGCAGCCCCCGACTAGCGGGAGGAGTCGAGCAGTACTTC
TRBJ2-1 | TRBD2 | TRBV7-6 | . | CASSLESTSSGRYNEQFF | TGTGCCAGCAGCTTAGAGTCAACTTCTAGCGGACGATACAATGAGCAGTTCTTC
TRBJ2-7 | . | TRBV7-8 | . | CASSLSGTETYEQYF | TGTGCCAGCAGCTTATCAGGGACGGAGACCTACGAGCAGTACTTC
TRBJ2-7 | . | TRBV4-1 | . | CASSQVFGGTYEQYF | TGCGCCAGCAGCCAAGTTTTTGGAGGGACCTACGAGCAGTACTTC
TRBJ1-5 | TRBD1 | TRBV28 | . | CASSSRTGFGGNQPQHF | TGTGCCAGCAGTTCCAGGACAGGGTTTGGAGGGAATCAGCCCCAGCATTTT
TRBJ1-2 | . | TRBV27 | . | CASTLTRTYGYTF | TGTGCCAGCACCTTAACACGGACCTATGGCTACACCTTC
TRBJ2-3 | . | TRBV5-1 | . | CASTADNTDTQYF | TGCGCCAGCACGGCAGATAACACAGATACGCAGTATTTT
TRBJ2-7 | . | TRBV5-8 | . | CASSLLGSGVYEQYF | TGTGCCAGCAGCTTATTGGGAAGTGGTGTGTACGAGCAGTACTTC
TRBJ1-1 | TRBD1 | TRBV5-1 | . | CASSIEQGSTEAFF | TGCGCCAGCAGCATAGAACAGGGGAGCACTGAAGCTTTCTTT
TRBJ2-1 | TRBD2 | TRBV5-1 | . | CASSLVLAGDNEQFF | TGCGCCAGCAGCTTGGTGCTAGCGGGGGACAATGAGCAGTTCTTC
TRBJ1-2 | . | TRBV6-5 | . | CASSLDNLYGYTF | TGTGCCAGCAGCCTGGACAACCTCTATGGCTACACCTTC
TRBJ2-2 | . | TRBV28 | . | CASCRFGFTGELFF | TGTGCCAGCTGTAGGTTTGGGTTCACCGGGGAGCTGTTTTTT
TRBJ2-3 | TRBD2 | TRBV5-1 | . | CASSSGTSGRAVGDTQYF | TGCGCCAGCAGCTCAGGGACTAGCGGGAGGGCAGTCGGAGATACGCAGTATTTT
TRBJ1-5 | . | TRBV5-5 | . | CASSPEYSNQPQHF | TGTGCCAGCAGCCCTGAATATAGCAATCAGCCCCAGCATTTT
TRBJ1-2 | TRBD1 | TRBV19 | . | CASGDRGSWGYTF | TGTGCCAGTGGAGACAGGGGGTCGTGGGGCTACACCTTC
TRBJ1-3 | . | TRBV7-8 | . | CASSVLGRSVSGNTIYF | TGTGCCAGCAGCGTGCTCGGACGGTCGGTCTCTGGAAACACCATATATTTT
TRBJ2-3 | . | TRBV15 | . | CATSRDPRATDTQYF | TGTGCCACCAGCAGAGATCCCAGGGCTACAGATACGCAGTATTTT
TRBJ2-7 | . | TRBV27 | . | CASSSPGAGYEQYF | TGTGCCAGCAGTTCCCCAGGGGCCGGCTACGAGCAGTACTTC
TRBJ1-5 | . | TRBV10-3 | . | CAISESEIQPQHF | TGTGCCATCAGTGAGTCTGAAATTCAGCCCCAGCATTTT
TRBJ2-5 | TRBD2 | TRBV9 | once | CASSAGTSGGYQETQYF | TGTGCCAGCAGCGCCGGGACTAGCGGGGGATACCAAGAGACCCAGTACTTC
TRBJ2-5 | TRBD2 | TRBV9 | . | CASSKKLAGAETQYF | TGTGCCAGCAGCAAAAAACTAGCGGGAGCAGAGACCCAGTACTTC
TRBJ2-3 | . | TRBV7-2 | . | CASSLVWGQRRDTQYF | TGTGCCAGCAGCTTAGTGTGGGGCCAGAGAAGAGATACGCAGTATTTT
TRBJ2-5 | . | TRBV19 | . | CASSTPGGGIETQYF | TGTGCCAGTAGTACTCCAGGTGGCGGGATCGAGACCCAGTACTTC
TRBJ1-5 | . | TRBV5-8 | . | CASSMGEAGTRHF | TGTGCCAGCAGCATGGGAGAGGCAGGGACGAGGCATTTT
TRBJ2-2 | . | TRBV19 | . | CASSRIGELFF | TGTGCCAGTAGTCGGATCGGGGAGCTGTTTTTT
TRBJ2-1 | TRBD2 | TRBV19 | . | CASRPAGGIFSNEQFF | TGTGCCAGTAGACCAGCGGGAGGGATCTTTAGCAATGAGCAGTTCTTC
TRBJ2-5 | . | TRBV7-9 | . | CASSPRETQYF | TGTGCCAGCAGCCCTAGAGAGACCCAGTACTTC
TRBJ2-5 | . | TRBV11-3 | . | CASSRRNQETQYF | TGTGCCAGCAGCCGACGAAACCAAGAGACCCAGTACTTC
TRBJ2-5 | . | TRBV9 | . | CASSAGSVQETQYF | TGTGCCAGCAGCGCGGGGAGTGTTCAAGAGACCCAGTACTTC
TRBJ2-3 | . | TRBV14 | . | CASSTQATTDTQYF | TGTGCCAGCAGCACTCAGGCGACCACAGATACGCAGTATTTT
TRBJ2-6 | . | TRBV28 | once | CASSPTSSGANVLTF | TGTGCCAGCAGCCCAACAAGCTCTGGGGCCAACGTCCTGACTTTC
TRBJ2-3 | TRBD2 | TRBV18 | . | CASSPPIGLAEGGTDTQYF | TGTGCCAGCTCACCACCGATTGGACTAGCGGAGGGAGGCACAGATACGCAGTATTTT
TRBJ1-1 | . | TRBV11-2 | . | CASSLERNTEAFF | TGTGCCAGCAGCTTAGAAAGGAACACTGAAGCTTTCTTT
TRBJ2-7 | TRBD1 | TRBV2 | . | CATDAGTATYEQYF | TGTGCCACCGATGCCGGGACAGCGACCTACGAGCAGTACTTC
TRBJ1-4 | . | TRBV5-1 | . | CASSLEARTNEKLFF | TGCGCCAGCAGCTTGGAGGCGAGAACTAATGAAAAACTGTTTTTT
TRBJ1-2 | TRBD1 | TRBV7-8 | . | CASSLRGQGAGGYTF | TGTGCCAGCAGCTTACGAGGACAGGGGGCAGGTGGCTACACCTTC
TRBJ1-3 | . | TRBV21-1 | once | CASSKGANRAGNTIYF | TGTGCCAGCAGCAAAGGGGCGAACAGGGCTGGAAACACCATATATTTT
TRBJ2-3 | TRBD2 | TRBV11-3 | . | CASSLGGRSTDTQYF | TGTGCCAGCAGCTTAGGCGGGAGGTCGACAGATACGCAGTATTTT
TRBJ1-1 | . | TRBV7-6 | . | CASSLGGGRTEAFF | TGTGCCAGCAGCTTAGGGGGGGGGCGAACTGAAGCTTTCTTT
TRBJ1-4 | TRBD1 | TRBV28 | few | CASSRTGANEKLFF | TGTGCCAGCTCCCGGACAGGGGCTAATGAAAAACTGTTTTTT
TRBJ2-5 | . | TRBV29-1 | . | CSVDSGNTETQYF | TGCAGCGTTGACTCCGGGAACACAGAGACCCAGTACTTC